This record covers a single T cell receptor beta chain. This clone's antigen is unknown. No per-base quality is available; no much larger clone lies one base away. This specimen comes from a study of cytomegalovirus exposure and HLA in healthy donors (dated by TCRdb to 2017 to 2019). About the full investigation: A later analysis indicated that the 120 validation repertoires were generated on the platform also employed for the 720 or so repertoires of the first cohort. The study combined high-throughput TCR immunosequencing, statistical association of individual TCRs with disease status, and machine learning to predict cytomegalovirus infection status. A separate validation cohort of 100 to 150 different subjects was used in addition to the approximately 700-subject first cohort. The study aimed to test whether cataloging public T cell receptors could reveal signatures of past pathogen exposure.

The paper as a whole reports these results and caveats: While some public TCRs were present in many individuals, most TCR sequences turned up only very rarely across donors. A later analysis lacked HLA typing for the validation cohort, so it scored co-occurrence in that cohort across all 110 or so repertoires. Cytomegalovirus status was reported to be diagnosed by the classifier with high specificity and sensitivity in both the original and validation cohorts. Of the cluster scores, approximately 95% were above 0 in a later analysis, which found that TCRs clustered in the first cohort also tended to co-occur in the approximately 120 validation repertoires. In vitro tests confirmed that a few of the cytomegalovirus-associated TCR beta chains recognize cytomegalovirus antigens. The authors suggested that the approach could potentially be extended to other disease states and immunological phenotypes. In the study, about 150 TCR beta chains were listed as associated with cytomegalovirus.

Libraries were built with the immunoSEQ multiplex PCR assay. Regarding the original processing steps: A statistical classification framework was developed to diagnose cytomegalovirus status using the catalog of TCR beta chain sequences. TCRdb carries this immuneACCESS record with in-frame sequences only. Its versions omit some clonotypes, under half of them owing to an unresolved V gene in the studies checked, with the rest unexplained. V, J and clone size were drawn from that table, and D and trimming were deduced from the DNA. A total of tens of thousands of clones appear in this sample, roughly 90% of them only once. Jointly, the top ten make up more than 0.95% of the sample. The donors belonged to the validation cohort of under 150 subjects, which was separate from the roughly 670-subject first cohort. The sample taken for sequencing was PBMCs. This TCR was sampled from a woman aged 18-29 years in good health and CMV-seronegative.

The CDR3 region reads CASSLVGGTTYEQYF. The nucleotide sequence is given as TGTGCCAGCAGCCTGGTAGGCGGAACGACCTACGAGCAGTACTTC. The rearrangement joined TRBV7-2 to TRBJ2-7; a confident D gene designation cannot be given. The CDR3 numbers 15 residues from cysteine through phenylalanine. Only the CDR3 DNA is retained, 45 bases long and in frame from the first base. Trimming costs V 5 bases and J 2 bases, and their ends lie 16 bases apart. The germline V gene specifies SGHTA as CDR1 and FQGNSA as CDR2.